One T cell receptor (beta chain) is described in this entry. The data derive from a study of blood T cells in healthy people across ages. About the study: T cells yielded about one barcoded beta molecule per two cells through template switching.

The germline gives CDR1 GTSNPN, CDR2 SVGIG (reference sequence). V was cut by 1 base and J by 2 bases, with 5 bases left in between. This CDR3 is built from 12 residues. A second roughly 7 to 12 cycle PCR used barcoded and J-beta primers. Each sample provided no less than 3 million CDR3-containing paired-end reads. Via MiXCR, TCRdb re-called the 5' RACE reads, giving one row per CDR3 protein. This sample carries about 930,000 distinct CDR3 sequences, under 35% of them seen once, and the ten largest clones take approximately 10%. The same sample was also studied in work on T cells of mothers and their children.

The TCR comes from a woman in her forties in good health. The chain joins TRBV30 to TRBJ1-1; D is unresolved. Sequencing was carried out using blood. The CDR3 spells CAWSGHNTEAFF. CDR3 bases: TGTGCCTGGAGTGGGCATAACACTGAAGCTTTCTTT.